This T cell receptor beta chain stems from a study of cytomegalovirus exposure and HLA in healthy donors. The study ran its PCR with 60 Vbeta and 13 Jbeta primers. Clones were sequenced by immunoSEQ multiplex PCR, and TCRdb holds only the in-frame ones, with some missing. The profile shows over 30,000 clones, roughly 67% of them singletons. Comments on this clone: Its antigen is undetermined.

Healthy donors of bone marrow made up the group. Study observations and caveats: Presence/absence analyses took donor sequencing depth as roughly uniform. A missense variant in DCLRE1C was later tied to TCR beta V- and J-gene trimming. While the bulk of TCR sequences proved rare, some public TCRs turned up in many donors.

The CDR3 runs 13 residues. The V gene lost 6 bases and the J gene lost 5 bases, with 11 bases spanning the gap. Germline CDR1 reads MNHNS; CDR2 reads SASEGT. The chain carries TRBV6-1 and TRBJ2-1, with D possibly TRBD1 on 5 matching bases. The receptor was isolated from a man aged 40-55 years in good health and CMV-seropositive. The sequencing sample was made of PBMCs. The CDR3 loop reads CASSADSNNEQFF. CDR3 DNA sequence: TGTGCCAGCAGCGCAGACAGCAACAATGAGCAGTTCTTC.